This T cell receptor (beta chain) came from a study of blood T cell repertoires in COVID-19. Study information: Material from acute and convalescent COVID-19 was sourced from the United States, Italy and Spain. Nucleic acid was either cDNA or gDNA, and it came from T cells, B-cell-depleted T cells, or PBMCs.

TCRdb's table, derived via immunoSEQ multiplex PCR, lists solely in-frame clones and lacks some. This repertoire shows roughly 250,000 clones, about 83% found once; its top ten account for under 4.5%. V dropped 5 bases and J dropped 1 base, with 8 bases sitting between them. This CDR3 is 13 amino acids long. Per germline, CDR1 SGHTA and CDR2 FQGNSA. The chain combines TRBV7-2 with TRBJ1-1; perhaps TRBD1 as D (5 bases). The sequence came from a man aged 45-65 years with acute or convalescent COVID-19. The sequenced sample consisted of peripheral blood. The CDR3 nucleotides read TGTGCCAGCAGCATCGACAGGAACACTGAAGCTTTCTTT. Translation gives CASSIDRNTEAFF.